The T cell receptor beta chain described here comes from a study of blood T cells in healthy people across ages. The CDR3 covers 16 residues. Germline CDR1 SGHRS, CDR2 YFSETQ. Trimming removed 3 bases from V and 4 bases from J; junction bases left unmatched: 5. PCR was performed a second time for roughly 7 to 12 cycles using a sample-barcoded 5' primer and a J-beta primer mix. TCRdb reanalysed the 5' RACE reads using MiXCR and keeps one entry per CDR3 protein. The sample consists of some 1.6 million distinct CDR3 sequences, almost 35% of them appearing once. On this clonotype itself: Its antigen is not identified.

Study-wide results and limits: Older age coincided with a roughly linear decline in TCR beta diversity per million T cells.

J is TRBJ2-3 and V is TRBV5-1; 13 bases fit TRBD2. This clonotype was obtained from a woman aged 30 to 39 in good health. The sequenced sample consisted of blood. CDR3 sequence reads: CASSSEGLAGADTQYF. CDR3 sequence (DNA): TGCGCCAGCAGCTCAGAAGGACTAGCGGGAGCAGATACGCAGTATTTT.